These T cell receptor beta chains were read from a single sample in a study of response to subunit inactivated influenza vaccine. TCRdb analysed the RT-PCR reads with MiXCR anew, one entry per CDR3 protein. Of roughly 190,000 distinct CDR3 sequences listed, more than 10% are singletons. These data also formed part of another study, on T cells expressing NK-cell markers.

The sequenced sample was CD8+ T cells sorted from PBMCs, obtained roughly 12 days after vaccination. These receptors came from a man aged 45-60 years who received an inactivated influenza vaccine. Each CDR3 is given with its conserved first and last residue. A D gene is named only where the DNA matches it firmly. Clone size is shown for a subset of rows, as once, few, many or a class of expanded clone.

d_gene,j_gene,v_gene,abundance,CDR3nt,CDR3aa
TRBD1,TRBJ2-1,TRBV5-4,many,TGTGCCAGCAGCTTATCCGGGACAGGGTTCCTAAGCTCCTACAATGAGCAGTTCTTC,CASSLSGTGFLSSYNEQFF
.,TRBJ1-5,TRBV28,.,TGTGCCAGCAGTTTAACAGTCGGTCAGCCCCAGCATTTT,CASSLTVGQPQHF
.,TRBJ2-7,TRBV13,.,TGTGCCAGCAGCTTAGAACCAGGAGAGATGGGGGAGCAGTACTTC,CASSLEPGEMGEQYF
.,TRBJ2-1,TRBV6-4,.,TGTGCCAGCAGTGACTCCGGTGCTAATGAGCAGTTCTTC,CASSDSGANEQFF
.,TRBJ2-5,TRBV25-1,.,TGTGCCAGCAGTGAATGGATCGTGGAGACCCAGTACTTC,CASSEWIVETQYF
.,TRBJ1-5,TRBV2,many,TGTGCCAGCAGTGAAGGACTGCGGGATCAGCCCCAGCATTTT,CASSEGLRDQPQHF
.,TRBJ2-7,TRBV2,.,TGTGCCAGCAGTGAATCTTGGCAGGGGATCTCCTACGAGCAGTACTTC,CASSESWQGISYEQYF
.,TRBJ2-1,TRBV24-1,few,TGTGCCACCACGTCAGGATCCTACAATGAGCAGTTCTTC,CATTSGSYNEQFF
TRBD2,TRBJ2-1,TRBV11-1,.,TGTGCCAGCAGCTATCCTCGGCGGGAGGATAACAATGAGCAGTTCTTC,CASSYPRREDNNEQFF
TRBD2,TRBJ2-7,TRBV7-2,.,TGTGCCAGCAGCTTAGCGCAGGGAGGGTGGGGATCCTACGAGCAGTACTTC,CASSLAQGGWGSYEQYF
.,TRBJ2-1,TRBV9,few,TGTGCCAGCAGCCCCCCTAGGGGTTACTCCTACAATGAGCAGTTCTTC,CASSPPRGYSYNEQFF
.,TRBJ1-1,TRBV9,.,TGTGCCAGCGGCGGTGGGGGGAACACTGAAGCTTTCTTT,CASGGGGNTEAFF
TRBD2,TRBJ2-3,TRBV12-3/TRBV12-4,.,TGTGCCATCAGTTTCGAGCGGGAGGGATCAGATACGCAGTATTTT,CAISFEREGSDTQYF
TRBD2,TRBJ2-3,TRBV7-2,.,TGTGCCAGCAGCCCCCTGGGACTAGCGGTCGCAGATACGCAGTATTTT,CASSPLGLAVADTQYF
.,TRBJ2-1,TRBV14,.,TGTGCCAGCAGCCAACTAATCCAACAGGCCAATGAGCACTTCTTC,CASSQLIQQANEHFF
.,TRBJ1-1,TRBV29-1,many,TGCAGCGTTGAAATGGGGGGGCACACTGAAGCTTTCTTT,CSVEMGGHTEAFF
.,TRBJ1-1,TRBV12-3/TRBV12-4,.,TGTGCCAGCAGTGAATACAGGTCCCGTGAAGCTTTCTTT,CASSEYRSREAFF
.,TRBJ2-7,TRBV7-9,few,TGTGCCAGCAGCACCGGGCCCTTATCCTACGAGCAGTACTTC,CASSTGPLSYEQYF